The 28 T cell receptor beta chains presented below share a single source sample, sequenced in a study of T cell responses to AZD1222 COVID-19 vaccine. Assay: immunoSEQ multiplex PCR; the TCRdb copy retains only in-frame clones and omits some. Among approximately 140,000 clones listed, 92% were seen once. The material was peripheral blood, obtained on day 0 of AZD1222 vaccination. All receptors come from an adult in good health.

This chain uses TRBV7-9 with TRBJ1-1; D remains ambiguous. The length of the CDR3 is 15 residues. Trimming removed 1 base from V and 0 bases from J, with 9 bases in between. Germline CDR1 SEHNR, CDR2 FQNEAQ (reference sequence). In DNA form, the CDR3 reads TGTGCCAGCAGCTTAGGGTCCGCCATGAACACTGAAGCTTTCTTT. The encoded protein is CASSLGSAMNTEAFF. The full variable domain, rest sourced from reference TRBV7-9 and TRBJ1-1, is DTGVSQNPRHKITKRGQNVTFRCDPISEHNRLYWYRQTLGQGPEFLTYFQNEAQLEKSRLLSDRFSAERPKGSFSTLEIQRTEQGDSAMYLCASSLGSAMNTEAFFGQGTRLTVV.

This clone occurred once. The V and J genes are TRBV27 and TRBJ1-1, with D possibly matching TRBD1 (6 bases). V lost 4 bases and J 4 bases, leaving 16 bases between the germline ends. The CDR3 has 15 amino acids. Per germline, CDR1 MNHEY and CDR2 SMNVEV (reference sequence). The CDR3 region has the DNA TGTGCCAGCAGTTCGGGACAAATTATTGGCACTGAAGCTTTCTTT. Translation gives CASSSGQIIGTEAFF.

This chain joins TRBV5-1 and TRBJ2-2, with 8 bases that match TRBD1. Germline CDR1 reads SGHRS; CDR2 reads YFSETQ. With 3 bases clipped from V and 3 bases from J, the junction kept 10 bases outside the gene matches. The CDR3 covers 17 residues. The CDR3 nucleotides are TGCGCCAGCAGCTCTCAACCCTCAGGGGGCGACACCGGGGAGCTGTTTTTT. Translation gives CASSSQPSGGDTGELFF. Based on the CDR3 plus reference TRBV5-1 and TRBJ2-2, the full variable domain is KAGVTQTPRYLIKTRGQQVTLSCSPISGHRSVSWYQQTPGQGLQFLFEYFSETQRNKGNFPGRFSGRQFSNSRSEMNVSTLELGDSALYLCASSSQPSGGDTGELFFGEGSRLTVL.

The CDR3 DNA reads as TGTGCCAGCTCAGTCAACGGGACAGGGCCCATGAACACTGAAGCTTTCTTT. This translates into CASSVNGTGPMNTEAFF. This sequence joins TRBV18 and TRBJ1-1, with 9 bases identical to TRBD1. This CDR3 contains 17 residues. CDR1 is KGHSH and CDR2 is LQKENI in the germline V gene. The V and J ends lost 5 bases and 0 bases, in that order; junction bases with no gene match: 10.

This chain connects TRBV6-5 to TRBJ1-2; TRBD1 might be the D (6 bases). CDR3 length: 15 residues. Germline V lookup: CDR1 MNHEY, CDR2 SVGAGI. The V and J ends lost 0 bases and 2 bases respectively, with 10 bases between them. The CDR3 spells CASSYSGQRNYGYTF. The DNA of the CDR3 is TGTGCCAGCAGTTACTCAGGACAGAGGAACTATGGCTACACCTTC.

This chain uses TRBV11-1 with TRBJ1-6; D not resolved. V was trimmed by 5 bases and J by 9 bases, leaving 14 bases between them. From germline, CDR1 is SGHAT and CDR2 FQDESV (reference sequence). CDR3 length equals 14 residues. The chain's CDR3 is CASSEKKPISPLHF. The CDR3 DNA reads TGTGCCAGCAGCGAAAAGAAACCTATTTCACCCCTCCACTTT.

The chain carries TRBV7-9 and TRBJ2-1, with 7 bases lining up with TRBD2. After removal of 2 bases from V and 3 bases from J, the junction contained 16 bases not matched to a gene. Germline V gene data show CDR1 as SEHNR and CDR2 as FQNEAQ (reference sequence). The CDR3 extends over 19 amino acids. The CDR3 loop reads CASSLIFLAALRDYNEQFF. The CDR3 DNA follows: TGTGCCAGCAGCTTAATATTCCTAGCGGCCCTCCGGGACTACAATGAGCAGTTCTTC. Based on the CDR3 plus reference TRBV7-9 and TRBJ2-1, the full variable domain is DTGVSQNPRHKITKRGQNVTFRCDPISEHNRLYWYRQTLGQGPEFLTYFQNEAQLEKSRLLSDRFSAERPKGSFSTLEIQRTEQGDSAMYLCASSLIFLAALRDYNEQFFGPGTRLTVL.

Only a few counts were recorded for this clone. The chain couples TRBV29-1 to TRBJ1-5, with D perhaps TRBD1 (5 bases). V lost 6 bases and J 5 bases, leaving 11 bases between the germline ends. The CDR3 is made up of 12 amino acids. Germline assignment: CDR1 SQVTM and CDR2 ANQGSEA. This chain's CDR3 is CSVRGDDQPQHF. The CDR3 region has the DNA TGCAGCGTGAGGGGAGACGATCAGCCCCAGCATTTT.

On this clone: Other DNA sequences in this sample translate to the same CDR3. The chain carries TRBV7-9 and TRBJ1-1, with no clear D. Trimming removed 2 bases at V and 1 base at J, with 5 bases between. This CDR3 comprises 13 residues. Germline CDR1 and CDR2: SEHNR and FQNEAQ (reference sequence). Here the CDR3 DNA reads TGTGCCAGCAGCTTATCAGGGAACACTGAAGCTTTCTTT. Translation gives CASSLSGNTEAFF.

V usage is TRBV18 and J usage is TRBJ1-1; perhaps TRBD1 as D (6 bases). The ends were cut back, 3 bases at V and 3 bases at J, with 14 bases in the middle. The CDR3 length is 15 residues. The germline V gene encodes CDR1 KGHSH and CDR2 LQKENI. The CDR3, as DNA: TGTGCCAGCTCACCCGCGAGGGGGGCGCACACTGAAGCTTTCTTT. Translation: CASSPARGAHTEAFF.

The CDR3 spells CASGGTGAAKNIQYF. For the CDR3, the DNA is TGTGCCAGCGGAGGGACAGGGGCGGCCAAAAACATTCAGTACTTC. The chain has TRBV2 and TRBJ2-4, with 10 bases fitting TRBD1. The CDR3 totals 15 residues. V was clipped by 8 bases and J by 1 base; unmatched bases: 5. Germline CDR1 SNHLY, CDR2 FYNNEI. The variable domain in full, with the rest retrieved from reference TRBV2 and TRBJ2-4, is EPEVTQTPSHQVTQMGQEVILRCVPISNHLYFYWYRQILGQKVEFLVSFYNNEISEKSEIFDDQFSVERPDGSNFTLKIRSTKLEDSAMYFCASGGTGAAKNIQYFGAGTRLSVL.

The rearrangement joins TRBV6-5 to TRBJ2-6; D is uncertain. Trimming shortened V by 9 bases and J by 0 bases, and 12 bases separated the two germline ends. The CDR3 totals 15 residues. Germline V CDR1 and CDR2: MNHEY, SVGAGI. In DNA form, the CDR3 reads TGTGCCAGTCAGCGCAGCAGCTCTGGGGCCAACGTCCTGACTTTC. It specifies CASQRSSSGANVLTF.

The chain employs TRBV29-1 and TRBJ1-1; 11 bases align to TRBD1. The CDR3 is 12 amino acids. Germline CDR1 reads SQVTM; CDR2 reads ANQGSEA. The CDR3 nucleotides read TGCGCTGGGGGACAGGGGGACACTGAAGCTTTCTTT. Amino acids: CAGGQGDTEAFF.

This clone was counted a single time. The chain couples TRBV7-6 to TRBJ2-3, with 13 bases lining up with TRBD2. Germline assignment: CDR1 SGHVS and CDR2 FNYEAQ. The trim removed 5 bases at V and 4 bases at J, leaving 6 bases unmatched. The CDR3 length is 16 residues. The CDR3 region is CASSGRTSGSADTQYF. For the CDR3, the DNA is TGTGCCAGCAGCGGGCGGACTAGCGGGAGCGCAGATACGCAGTATTTT.

The J gene is TRBJ2-3, the V gene TRBV6-6; D perhaps matches TRBD2 (5 bases). This CDR3 contains 15 residues. Germline CDR1 reads MNHNY; CDR2 reads SVGAGI (reference sequence). Deletions cut 0 bases from V and 1 base from J, with 8 bases between. CDR3 residues: CASSYSRRGTDTQYF. CDR3 coding DNA: TGTGCCAGCAGTTACTCTCGGCGGGGCACAGATACGCAGTATTTT.

The genes are TRBV29-1 and TRBJ2-2; tentative D call: TRBD2 (6 bases). CDR1 SQVTM and CDR2 ANQGSEA come from the germline V gene. The V and J ends lost 7 bases and 6 bases respectively, with 15 bases between them. This CDR3 comprises 13 residues. CDR3 loop: CSAARLVPGELFF. The CDR3, as DNA: TGCAGCGCTGCCAGACTAGTTCCCGGGGAGCTGTTTTTT.

The chain combines TRBV7-9 with TRBJ2-7; no firm D call. The CDR3 runs 12 residues. Trimming took off 2 bases at V and 7 bases at J, with 9 bases between the two ends. The germline V gene has CDR1 SEHNR and CDR2 FQNEAQ (reference sequence). The CDR3 coding sequence is TGTGCCAGCAGCTTAACGACCCCAGAGCAGTACTTC. Its protein product is CASSLTTPEQYF.

The chain is built from TRBV10-3 and TRBJ1-4; 8 bases line up with TRBD1. Per germline, CDR1 ENHRY and CDR2 SYGVKD. The CDR3 extends over 15 amino acids. The V gene end was trimmed by 2 bases and the J gene end by 8 bases; junction bases not matched to a gene: 7. The CDR3 DNA reads as TGTGCCATCAGTGAGACGCTCCAGGGGGCCGAAAAACTGTTTTTT. Its translation is CAISETLQGAEKLFF.

The V call is TRBV4-2, the J call TRBJ2-7; 11 bases fit TRBD2. The CDR3 totals 16 residues. The junction had 6 bases not matched to a gene; V was cut back by 3 bases and J by 2 bases. Germline loops: CDR1 LGHNA, CDR2 YNFKEQ. The CDR3 loop is CASSHIVSGRAYEQYF. The DNA for the CDR3 is TGTGCCAGCAGCCATATCGTTAGCGGGAGGGCCTACGAGCAGTACTTC.

This sequence joins TRBV3-1 (or the pseudogene TRBV3-2) and TRBJ1-2; D unresolved. Germline CDR1 is LGHDT and CDR2 is YNNKEL (reference sequence). This CDR3 comprises 13 residues. Trimming took off 4 bases at V and 7 bases at J, with 13 bases between the two ends. The CDR3 here is CASSPAPGSGYTF. The CDR3 DNA reads TGTGCCAGCAGCCCAGCTCCGGGGTCTGGCTACACCTTC.

This clone has only one observation. This rearrangement joins TRBV5-4 to TRBJ2-6, with a tentative D call TRBD2 (5 bases). This CDR3 region has 13 residues. Trimming pared 10 bases from V and 4 bases from J, leaving 12 bases between. CDR1 is SGHNT, CDR2 YYREEE, per germline (reference sequence). The CDR3 region has the DNA TGTGCCTTTAAAGGGAGCGGGGCCAACGTCCTGACTTTC. Translation gives CAFKGSGANVLTF.

The chain couples TRBV19 to TRBJ1-1, with 9 positions matching TRBD1. The trim removed 7 bases at V and 5 bases at J, leaving 5 bases unmatched. Germline CDR1 reads LNHDA; CDR2 reads SQIVND (reference sequence). The CDR3 contains 13 residues. CDR3 amino acids: CASNQDRGTEAFF. CDR3 in DNA: TGTGCCAGTAACCAGGACAGGGGAACTGAAGCTTTCTTT.

The chain links TRBV19 to TRBJ1-5; 7 nucleotides agree with TRBD1. Germline trimming cut 6 bases from V and 6 bases from J; bases unmatched to any gene: 2. Per germline, CDR1 LNHDA and CDR2 SQIVND (reference sequence). The CDR3 loop spans 12 amino acids. CDR3 in DNA: TGTGCCAGTAGGACAGGGCGTCAGCCCCAGCATTTT. Translation gives CASRTGRQPQHF.

This clone was detected only once. This rearrangement joins TRBV7-4 to TRBJ1-2; TRBD1 aligns across 8 bases. This CDR3 spans 17 amino acids. Germline CDR1 and CDR2: SGHVT and SQSDAQ. V was clipped by 3 bases and J by 4 bases; unmatched bases: 13. CDR3 loop: CASSFVQARGHCYGYTF. The CDR3 bases are TGTGCCAGCAGCTTTGTGCAAGCCAGGGGGCATTGCTATGGCTACACCTTC.

The chain recombines TRBV5-1 with TRBJ1-1; TRBD1 might be the D (5 bases). With 3 bases removed from V and 7 bases from J, the gap between germline ends came to 16 bases. CDR1 SGHRS and CDR2 YFSETQ come from the germline V gene. The CDR3 loop spans 14 amino acids. In DNA form, the CDR3 reads TGCGCCAGCAGCTCTGGGGGTCGGGTGGGTGAAGCTTTCTTT. This gives the protein CASSSGGRVGEAFF.

The chain joins TRBV7-6 to TRBJ2-1; TRBD2 matches at 16 bases. The CDR3 runs 16 residues. J was trimmed by 9 bases and V by 1 base; bases with no gene match: 3. Germline CDR1 SGHVS, CDR2 FNYEAQ. The CDR3 sequence: CASSLEGTSGRAEQFF. In DNA form, the CDR3 reads TGTGCCAGCAGCTTAGAGGGGACTAGCGGGAGGGCTGAGCAGTTCTTC.

This chain joins TRBV5-5 and TRBJ1-2; D is unresolved. The V gene's germline CDR1 is SGHKS and CDR2 YYEKEE (reference sequence). CDR3 size: 15 residues. Trimming took off 1 base at V and 4 bases at J, with 14 bases between the two ends. CDR3 sequence: CASSLSTFSSYGYTF. As DNA, the CDR3 is TGTGCCAGCAGCTTGTCCACATTTAGCAGCTATGGCTACACCTTC.

This sequence joins TRBV12-5 and TRBJ1-2, with D unresolved. CDR3 size: 14 residues. V lost 1 base and J lost 1, with 7 bases in between. The germline CDR1 and CDR2 sequences are LGHNT and FRNRAP. The CDR3 here is CASGLDIFNYGYTF. CDR3 sequence (DNA): TGTGCTAGTGGTTTGGACATTTTTAACTATGGCTACACCTTC.